The 7 T cell receptor beta chains listed next were all sequenced from one sample in a study of T cell repertoires in cytomegalovirus infection (dated by TCRdb to the late 2010s). No antigens are known for them. TCRdb lists the instrument as Illumina HiSeq 1500. In-frame beta chains were kept once TCRdb had trimmed the public reads at Q25 with fastp and called clones with MiXCR. Each entry is one CDR3 protein sequence, shown with its most common DNA and genes. Recorded for this sample are 750,000 to 900,000 distinct CDR3 sequences; 25% to 30% of them occurred a single time. The ten largest clones add up to roughly 13% of the sample. The sample's treatment or condition, from its label and the paper: in vitro stimulation with specific CMV peptide epitopes to enrich CMV-specific T cells. Material: cultured CD8+ T cells from PBMCs, obtained from culture after CMV antigen stimulation. These receptors originate from a human donor in good health (CMV status not recorded). Some clones in this sample may be carry-over from other donors' samples.

This chain links TRBV5-6 with TRBJ2-7; D is possibly TRBD1 (5 bases). The germline V gene encodes CDR1 SGHDT and CDR2 YYEEEE. Trimming removed 2 bases from V and 6 bases from J, with 12 bases in between. The CDR3 consists of 13 residues. CDR3 in amino acids: CASSLAGQGEQYV. CDR3 in DNA: TGTGCCAGCAGCTTAGCAGGGCAAGGCGAGCAGTACGTC.

The rearrangement uses TRBV6-5 and TRBJ2-2; a possible D gene is TRBD1 (6 bases). Trimming shortened V by 1 base and J by 1 base, and 7 bases separated the two germline ends. Germline V lookup: CDR1 MNHEY, CDR2 SVGAGI. The CDR3 extends over 15 amino acids. The CDR3 loop reads CASSYWGQNTGELFF. In DNA, the CDR3 is TGTGCCAGCAGTTACTGGGGACAGAACACCGGGGAGCTGTTTTTT.

This clonotype was counted a few times. The chain employs TRBV19 and TRBJ2-1; no reliable D call. CDR3 size: 15 residues. CDR1 is LNHDA, CDR2 SQIVND, per germline (reference sequence). Trimming cost V 1 base and J 1 base, with 8 bases left between them. CDR3 loop: CASSIGGRSYNEQFF. The CDR3 bases are TGTGCCAGTAGTATAGGTGGCAGATCCTACAATGAGCAGTTCTTC. Drawing the rest from reference TRBV19 and TRBJ2-1, the complete variable domain is DGGITQSPKYLFRKEGQNVTLSCEQNLNHDAMYWYRQDPGQGLRLIYYSQIVNDFQKGDIAEGYSVSREKKESFPLTVTSAQKNPTAFYLCASSIGGRSYNEQFFGPGTRLTVL.

This clonotype appeared a few times. The chain couples TRBV28 to TRBJ1-2; a weak D match, TRBD1 (5 bases). The CDR3 runs to 15 residues. Trimming cost V 6 bases and J 5 bases, with 19 bases left between them. Germline CDR1 MDHEN, CDR2 SYDVKM. The CDR3 DNA reads TGTGCCAGCAGCCCCATTGGAGGGGTGTATTATGGCTACACCTTC. Its translation: CASSPIGGVYYGYTF.

The chain uses TRBV2 and TRBJ2-1; D is perhaps TRBD1 or TRBD2 (5 bases each). Deletions cut 9 bases from V and 2 bases from J, with 14 bases between. The CDR3 length is 14 residues. The germline gives CDR1 SNHLY, CDR2 FYNNEI. For the CDR3, the DNA is TGTGCCAGTCCCCTGGGGGATACCTACAATGAGCAGTTCTTC. Residues: CASPLGDTYNEQFF.

The chain recombines TRBV19 with TRBJ1-2, with D uncertain. Germline loops: CDR1 LNHDA, CDR2 SQIVND (reference sequence). CDR3 size: 15 residues. V was trimmed by 6 bases and J by 5 bases, leaving 19 bases between them. The CDR3 loop reads CASSGSAGNLYGYTF. The CDR3 nucleotides read TGTGCCAGTAGCGGGTCGGCAGGCAACTTGTATGGCTACACCTTC.

This clonotype was found many times. CDR3 DNA sequence: TGTGCCAGCAGCTTAGCTTCGCACCGGGGGAACACCGGGGAGCTGTTTTTT. Protein sequence: CASSLASHRGNTGELFF. The chain has TRBV7-9 and TRBJ2-2; tentative D call: TRBD2 (5 bases). The CDR3 is 17 residues long. The germline gives CDR1 SEHNR, CDR2 FQNEAQ (reference sequence). V dropped 0 bases and J dropped 1 base, with 12 bases sitting between them.